This T cell receptor beta chain was documented in a study of CXCR3-negative and CXCR3-positive naive CD8 T cells (dated by TCRdb to between 2019 and 2020). A note on the overall study: In total, about 135 million TRB reads were obtained, corresponding to roughly 1.5 +/- 0.3 million reads per library. Diversity and physicochemical repertoire analyses covered roughly ten donors pooled from two independent experiments. The TRBV-TRBJ cluster analysis covered naive subsets from several donors and memory cells from 3 donors. General findings and caveats noted by the study authors: TRB CDR3s from CXCR3-positive naive cells showed higher hydrophobicity (lower Kidera factor 4), lower energy, and higher strength and volume indices than CXCR3-negative naive cells. Repertoire diversity was comparably high in both naive subsets but much lower in memory CD8+ T cells. CXCR3 expression partially decreased after cryopreservation, so most assays used freshly isolated PBMCs. Naive CXCR3-negative and CXCR3-positive cells from the same donor showed similar TRBV-TRBJ usage, whereas memory cells showed distinct patterns. Surface CD5, linked to self-reactivity in mice, was comparable between naive subsets; TCR interaction strength was therefore also inferred from TRB CDR3 physicochemical properties.

As to this clonotype: Its cognate antigen has yet to be identified.

The sequencer was a NextSeq 550. The Human TCR Profiling Kit (MiLaboratory) was used to make UMI-labeled 5' RACE TRB cDNA libraries. The full amount of extracted RNA was used for cDNA synthesis, and the full amount of resulting cDNA was used for PCR amplification. The libraries were made side by side, with each library going through the same number of PCR cycles. Under the source paper's analysis protocol: About 50,000 +/- 10,000 unique UMI-labeled TRB cDNA molecules per library were extracted with MIGEC and MiXCR, with at least two reads per UMI required. Each library averaged 40,000 +/- 10,000 functional in-frame TRB CDR3 nucleotide clonotypes without stop codons. After downsampling to 5000 UMI-labeled TRB molecules per sample, diversity metrics such as normalized Shannon-Wiener and Chao1 were calculated in VDJtools. VDJtools was used to calculate clonotype-size-weighted physicochemical properties of the central five CDR3 residues, namely interaction energy, strength, volume and Kidera factor 4. After TCRdb reprocessed the reads, each CDR3 protein sequence was kept as one row, without DNA. The V and J calls, along with clone size, are taken from TCRdb and not from the paper's own processing. The table for this sample records tens of thousands of distinct CDR3 sequences. The ten largest clones capture about 0.62% of the sample.

For every CD8+ T cell subset, 300,000 cells were flow-sorted straight into RLT lysis buffer, and each subset was sorted in triplicate. To exclude memory contaminants, naive CD8+ T cells were stringently defined as CD45RO-CCR7+CD27+CD95-. Peripheral blood mononuclear cells were isolated from buffy coats by standard density gradient centrifugation. A FACSAria III was used to flow-sort naive CD8+ T cells into CXCR3-negative and CXCR3-positive populations. Total RNA was extracted from sorted cells using an RNeasy Mini Kit. Its CDR3 holds 15 amino acids, cysteine through phenylalanine. A DNA sequence was not provided. CDR1 SNHLY and CDR2 FYNNEI were looked up in the germline V gene.

The sample consisted of naive CXCR3+ CD8+ T cells from blood. Per the publication, the cell subset or site label means: CD45RO-CCR7+CD27+CD95- naive CD8+ T cells expressing CXCR3 (TNR3+). The receptor's source is a human donor in good health. Some clones in this sample may be carry-over from other donors' samples. The chain was built from TRBV2 and TRBJ2-1; TCRdb outputs TRBD2, but without DNA this stays unchecked. The CDR3 in this case is CASSDLVSKYNEQFF.